This T cell receptor beta chain stems from a study of T cell responses to AZD1222 COVID-19 vaccine. About the study: Pooling of second doses given at about 4 or about 12 weeks was done. Overall study results and limits: Variant regions that are unmutated are reportedly the target of nearly half of spike-specific TCRs.

The protocol was immunoSEQ multiplex PCR, while the TCRdb copy is restricted to in-frame clones and leaves out a portion. Of 150,000 or so clones listed, roughly nine tenths are singletons. Worth noting for this clone: Its matching antigen is unknown.

The CDR3 spans 14 residues. The ends lost 3 bases at V and 1 base at J; junction bases unmatched: 1. CDR1 SGHKS and CDR2 YYEKEE come from the germline V gene (reference sequence). The material was peripheral blood, obtained on day 0 of AZD1222 vaccination. This sequence joins TRBV5-5 and TRBJ2-3; 8 bases fit TRBD1. The clonotype comes from an adult in good health. The DNA of the CDR3 is TGTGCCAGCAGCTCGGACAGGGGCACAGATACGCAGTATTTT. This sequence encodes CASSSDRGTDTQYF.